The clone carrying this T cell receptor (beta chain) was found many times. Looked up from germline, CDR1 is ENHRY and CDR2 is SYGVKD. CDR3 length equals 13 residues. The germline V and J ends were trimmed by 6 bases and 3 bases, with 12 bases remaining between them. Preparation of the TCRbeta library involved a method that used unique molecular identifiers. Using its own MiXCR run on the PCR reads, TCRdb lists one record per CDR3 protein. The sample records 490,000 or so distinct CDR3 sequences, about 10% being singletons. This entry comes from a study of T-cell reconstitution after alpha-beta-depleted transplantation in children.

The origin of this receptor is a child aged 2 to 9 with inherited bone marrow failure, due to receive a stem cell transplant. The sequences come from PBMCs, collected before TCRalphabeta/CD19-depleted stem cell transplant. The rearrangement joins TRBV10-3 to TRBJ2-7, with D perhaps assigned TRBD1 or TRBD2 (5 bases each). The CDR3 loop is CAISRDDDYEQYF. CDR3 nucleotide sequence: TGTGCCATCAGCCGGGACGATGACTACGAGCAGTACTTC.